Described below is a single TCR beta chain sequence and its context. Its specificity is unknown. The CDR3 length is 15 residues. Trimming took 0 bases from V and 1 from J, leaving 9 bases between them. Germline assignment: CDR1 SGHTA and CDR2 FQGNSA. The entry originates in a study of T cell responses to AZD1222 COVID-19 vaccine. General study findings and limits: Vaccine-related CD4 TCRs covered spike, predominating at 160-218 and 743-854. Reports say nearly half of spike-specific TCRs go after unmutated variant regions. The study found Spike-specific TCR breadth and depth rose after two AZD1222 doses. Seropositive AZD1222 recipients at baseline numbered only five to seven.

Sequencing used immunoSEQ multiplex PCR; TCRdb keeps in-frame clones, though not all of them. The table shows some 120,000 clones, with over 80% occurring only once. Sample: peripheral blood, taken 28 days after the second AZD1222 dose. The chain carries TRBV7-2 and TRBJ1-1, with no clear D. This clonotype was sampled from an adult who received the AZD1222 COVID-19 vaccine. Written as DNA, the CDR3 is TGTGCCAGCAGCTTAGCGCGGGCGAGGAACACTGAAGCTTTCTTT. It encodes CASSLARARNTEAFF.